This record concerns one T cell receptor beta chain sequence. Its antigen is unknown. No qualities accompany the bases; no much larger clone lies one base away. This sample stems from a study of T cell changes during pregnancy in multiple sclerosis (dated 2019 in TCRdb). In terms of the full investigation: The study looked at changes in the T cell repertoire across pregnancy in women with multiple sclerosis.

The library relied on the immunoSEQ multiplex PCR assay. This is the immuneACCESS table as TCRdb keeps it, with only in-frame sequences that have V and J called. A part of the clones is gone; compared with another copy, unresolved V genes explain less than half, and the rest is unexplained. The sample table contains tens of thousands of clones; only one count was recorded for 94% of them. The top ten clones comprise around 4.7% of the sample. The source is a female donor with multiple sclerosis, enrolled in a pregnancy study. The sample here was CD8+ T cells from peripheral blood mononuclear cells, taken in the first trimester of pregnancy.

The DNA sequence is given as TGCGCCAGCAGTGACGGGACTAGCGGGAGCATAGCCGGGGAGCTGTTTTTT. Protein translation: CASSDGTSGSIAGELFF. Here the chain combines TRBV10-1 and TRBJ2-2; TRBD2 lines up with 14 middle nucleotides. The germline V gene (reference sequence) specifies WNHNN as CDR1 and SYGVQD as CDR2. The CDR3, from cysteine to phenylalanine, totals 17 residues. Of all the DNA, just the CDR3 is kept, 51 bases in frame from base 1. Germline trimming amounts to 3 bases on V and 6 bases on J, with 6 as the count of junction bases outside the gene matches.